This TCR beta chain was recovered during a study of blood T cell repertoires in COVID-19. Study summary: The United States, Italy and Spain provided the acute and convalescent COVID-19 samples.

Assay used: immunoSEQ multiplex PCR; TCRdb lists only in-frame clones, some missing. The table shows over 150,000 clones, with under 95% occurring only once. CDR1 and CDR2 (germline): GTSNPN, SVGIG (reference sequence). V was cut by 5 bases and J by 10 bases, with 20 bases left in between. The CDR3 loop spans 14 amino acids. This clone was detected only once. Sequencing used peripheral blood. This sequence joins TRBV30 and TRBJ2-2, with TRBD1 as a possible D gene (7 bases). The sequence derives from a man aged 50-59 years with acute or convalescent COVID-19. The CDR3 loop reads CAWGRTGGAEELFF. The DNA of the CDR3 is TGTGCCTGGGGGCGGACAGGAGGGGCCGAGGAGCTGTTTTTT.